What follows is one T cell receptor (beta chain) and its context. This clone was detected only a few times. No cognate antigen has been identified for it. Per-base qualities were not stored, and no clone one base away is much larger. These data come from a study of beta chain features in type 1 diabetes listed by TCRdb under 2018. The study in broad terms: Patients and healthy donors did not differ in mean age, gender distribution, total cell number or subset yield. A total of about 100,000,000 sorted cells were examined across all samples, and RNA yield correlated strongly with the number of cells per subset. The study compared TCRB repertoires of sorted circulating CD4+ T cell subsets between recently diagnosed type 1 diabetes patients and matched healthy donors. Whereas all 30 or so donors provided naive and central memory subsets, regulatory and stem cell-like memory subsets were isolated from just 8 patients and roughly 8 healthy donors. What the research found in general, with its limitations: At VDJ recombination sites, patients with type 1 diabetes made fewer insertions and deleted more nucleotides, a pattern implying thymic rearrangement abnormalities. Only small numbers of individuals were included in the HLA sub-analyses, which left unresolved whether HLA type had any influence on TCRB rearrangement. Naive, central memory and regulatory TCRB repertoires appeared to be more alike among patients than among healthy donors. Shorter templates might be favored by PCR, yet because patient and control samples were amplified and corrected together, any such skew would affect both groups equally. Because cDNA rather than genomic DNA was sequenced, highly expressing activated cells could have been over-represented, although no difference in activation and CD3 levels was found between groups. In all four CD4+ subsets, TCRB CDR3 length was moderately but significantly shorter in type 1 diabetes patients.

According to the germline V gene, CDR1 reads MNHEY and CDR2 reads SVGAGI. Including cysteine and phenylalanine, the CDR3 has 13 amino acids. Only the CDR3 region is kept as DNA, spanning 39 bases read in frame from base 1. Trimming at the junction amounts to 7 bases on V and 8 bases on J, and the germline ends lie 17 bases apart. The entire amount of isolated RNA was reverse transcribed using the High Capacity cDNA Reverse Transcription Kit, so the sequenced TCRB transcripts were expressed ones. Deep immunoSEQ sequencing was performed on naive, central memory and regulatory T cell samples, with an average of around 3.4 million total reads per sample. Sorted cells were lysed in RLT buffer and RNA was extracted with DNase-treated RNeasy Micro or Mini kits, depending on cell number. To prevent cross-contamination, every cell subset was processed on its own, while patient and healthy donor samples were processed together. The immunoSEQ multiplex PCR was used to amplify TCRB sequences from cDNA, generating 87-bp fragments that spanned the CDR3 region. Amplicons were sequenced on the Illumina HiSeq platform. Per the original workflow: Synthetic template baselines were used to correct PCR bias computationally, reads within Hamming distance 2 were collapsed together, and singletons that could not be merged were discarded. Reads were aligned against IMGT to assign V, D and J genes, CDR3 length and insertions or deletions at six rearrangement sites. Within each subset, clonotype counts were normalized to the number of sorted cells before true diversity and Gini coefficients were calculated with the tcR R package. The overlap coefficient, calculated on TCRB nucleotide sequences, was used to quantify repertoire sharing. TCRdb holds this immuneACCESS table with in-frame rearrangements only. Some clones are missing; in checked studies, unresolved V genes explain under half, and the rest has no known cause. V and J calls and clone size come straight from that table; D and trimming were deduced from the DNA. In this sample the table shows more than 30,000 clones, about two thirds of which occur a single time. The ten largest make up roughly 2% of the sample.

Each donor gave one peripheral blood draw, averaging around 0.11 L, which was collected into heparinised tubes. A BD FACSAria II was used to sort naive, central memory, regulatory and stem cell-like memory CD4+ T cells with a panel that included CD45RO, CCR7, CD25, CD127, CD95 and CD27. Purity was above 95% for every sorted population. Right away, PBMCs were isolated by Lymphoprep density gradient centrifugation and were stained directly, with no culture step. So that batch effects would be minimized, each experiment stained and sorted samples in pairs, pairing one healthy donor with one patient. The sequenced material came from Tregs from blood. The sample's cell subset or site label, decoded: regulatory CD4+ T cells. This sequence was found in a woman between 25 and 40 years old in good health. The V and J genes are TRBV6-5 and TRBJ1-2; tentative D gene TRBD1, with 6 bases matching. The sequenced DNA: TGTGCCAGCACGGAACAGGGTCGTTGGGGCTACACCTTC. Its product reads: CASTEQGRWGYTF.